The 5 T cell receptor beta chains listed next were all sequenced from one sample in a study of early T cells in non-severe SARS-CoV-2 infection. TCRdb redid the calling of the 5' RACE reads with MiXCR, one entry per CDR3 protein. The data contain roughly 65,000 distinct CDR3 sequences, about a tenth of them singletons. The sample taken for sequencing was whole blood. The origin of the receptors is an adult who was a healthcare worker with PCR-confirmed SARS-CoV-2 infection or an uninfected control (not recorded which).

This rearrangement joins TRBV14 to TRBJ2-7, with D possibly TRBD2 on 5 matching bases. Germline values: CDR1 SGHDN, CDR2 FVKESK. The CDR3 consists of 16 residues. V lost 4 bases and J lost 3, with 19 bases in between. CDR3 DNA: TGTGCCAGCAGCCCTTCGGGGTGGCAGCAAATCTACGAGCAGTACTTC. It is translated as CASSPSGWQQIYEQYF.

This clonotype has ten or more counts. The chain recombines TRBV2 with TRBJ1-1, with D perhaps TRBD1 (5 bases). Germline V lookup: CDR1 SNHLY, CDR2 FYNNEI. The CDR3 covers 10 residues. V was clipped by 8 bases and J by 5 bases, with 6 bases between them. The CDR3 DNA follows: TGTGCCAGCGGGGGAACTGAAGCTTTCTTT. The encoded protein is CASGGTEAFF.

This clonotype was found a few times. The CDR3 DNA sequence: TGTGCCAGCAGCTCTGACCGTCCCTTATACAATGAGCAGTTCTTC. Encoded protein: CASSSDRPLYNEQFF. This chain joins TRBV13 and TRBJ2-1; D is unresolved. Germline CDR1 PRHDT, CDR2 FYEKMQ (reference sequence). Trimming cost V 4 bases and J 4 bases, with 14 bases left between them. The CDR3 runs 15 residues.

Many counts were recorded for this clonotype. The chain recombines TRBV10-3 with TRBJ2-1; 8 positions match TRBD1. The V segment lost 4 bases and the J segment 5 bases; nucleotides outside the gene matches: 13. The CDR3 totals 17 residues. The germline V gene has CDR1 ENHRY and CDR2 SYGVKD. CDR3 protein: CAISGVGGTGPNNEQFF. Written as DNA, the CDR3 is TGTGCCATCAGTGGCGTCGGTGGGACAGGTCCAAACAATGAGCAGTTCTTC.

The table lists this clonotype with a few counts. CDR3 region: CASSGLRGGLETQYF. The CDR3 bases are TGTGCCAGCAGCGGCCTGCGAGGGGGCCTGGAGACCCAGTACTTC. The V call is TRBV6-6, the J call TRBJ2-5, with 7 bases aligning to TRBD1. Germline CDR1 MNHNY, CDR2 SVGAGI (reference sequence). The CDR3 contains 15 residues. Unmatched junction bases numbered 12, after V lost 6 bases and J lost 5 bases.